The 25 T cell receptor beta chains below were found in one sample sequenced in a study of blood T cell repertoires in COVID-19. Assay: immunoSEQ multiplex PCR; the TCRdb copy retains only in-frame clones and omits some. The data show 100,000 to 150,000 clones, about 81% seen once. Sequencing input: peripheral blood. Receptors were obtained from a woman between 50 and 59 years old with acute or convalescent COVID-19.

This clone is a singleton in its sample. The chain combines TRBV5-6 with TRBJ2-1; 11 bases match TRBD2. Unmatched junction bases numbered 3, after V lost 4 bases and J lost 6 bases. Germline CDR1 is SGHDT and CDR2 is YYEEEE. This CDR3 contains 14 residues. The CDR3 nucleotides read TGTGCCAGCAGCCGACTAGCGGGGCCCAATGAGCAGTTCTTC. The encoded protein is CASSRLAGPNEQFF.

V gene TRBV5-4 combines with J gene TRBJ2-7; 7 nucleotides match TRBD2. Looked up from germline, CDR1 is SGHNT and CDR2 is YYREEE (reference sequence). V shed 0 bases and J 4 bases; nucleotides not matched to a gene: 10. The CDR3 length is 16 residues. CDR3 amino acids: CASSLGGASGSYEQYF. The CDR3 nucleotides are TGTGCCAGCAGCTTGGGAGGGGCTAGCGGATCTTACGAGCAGTACTTC. Looking up the rest from reference TRBV5-4 and TRBJ2-7 gives the full variable domain: ETGVTQSPTHLIKTRGQQVTLRCSSQSGHNTVSWYQQALGQGPQFIFQYYREEENGRGNFPPRFSGLQFPNYSSELNVNALELDDSALYLCASSLGGASGSYEQYFGPGTRLTVT.

The V and J genes are TRBV28 and TRBJ2-2; 8 nucleotides agree with TRBD1. CDR3 length: 15 residues. The V gene's germline CDR1 is MDHEN and CDR2 SYDVKM. Trimming took 4 bases from V and 3 from J; bases not matched to a gene: 4. The CDR3 region is CASSSGGADTGELFF. The CDR3, as DNA: TGTGCCAGCAGTTCAGGGGGCGCTGACACCGGGGAGCTGTTTTTT.

V gene TRBV5-1 combines with J gene TRBJ2-5; D possibly corresponds to TRBD1 (6 bases). The CDR3 runs 13 residues. Germline V gene data show CDR1 as SGHRS and CDR2 as YFSETQ. V lost 3 bases to trimming and J lost 5 bases, with 11 bases between them. CDR3: CASSSSGDETQYF. CDR3 in DNA: TGCGCCAGCAGCTCGTCAGGGGACGAGACCCAGTACTTC.

The chain links TRBV27 to TRBJ2-1; 9 bases align to TRBD2. CDR3 length equals 14 residues. Per germline, CDR1 MNHEY and CDR2 SMNVEV (reference sequence). With V trimmed by 2 bases and J by 6 bases, 2 bases remained unmatched. The CDR3 region has the DNA TGTGCCAGCAGTTTACTAGCGGGAATCAATGAGCAGTTCTTC. It translates to CASSLLAGINEQFF.

The rearrangement links TRBV2 to TRBJ2-1; 11 bases fit TRBD2. This CDR3 contains 15 residues. Germline CDR1 SNHLY, CDR2 FYNNEI. The V gene end was trimmed by 3 bases and the J gene end by 7 bases; junction bases not matched to a gene: 5. This chain's CDR3 is CASSEAASGGNEQFF. Written as DNA, the CDR3 is TGTGCCAGCAGTGAGGCGGCTAGCGGGGGGAATGAGCAGTTCTTC. The full variable domain, in which reference TRBV2 and TRBJ2-1 provide the parts outside the CDR3, is EPEVTQTPSHQVTQMGQEVILRCVPISNHLYFYWYRQILGQKVEFLVSFYNNEISEKSEIFDDQFSVERPDGSNFTLKIRSTKLEDSAMYFCASSEAASGGNEQFFGPGTRLTVL.

This clone has only one observation. The V and J genes are TRBV29-1 and TRBJ2-7, with 12 bases lining up with TRBD1. CDR1 SQVTM and CDR2 ANQGSEA come from the germline V gene. V lost 4 bases, J lost 6 bases, and 7 bases stayed unmatched. The CDR3 has 14 amino acids. The CDR3 DNA reads as TGCAGCGTTGCCTCCGGGACAGGGGGCGTCGAGCAGTACTTC. It yields the protein CSVASGTGGVEQYF.

The chain couples TRBV29-1 to TRBJ2-1, with TRBD1 identical over 9 bases. This CDR3 contains 14 residues. V lost 6 bases, J lost 1 base, and 4 bases stayed unmatched. From germline, CDR1 is SQVTM and CDR2 ANQGSEA. Here the CDR3 reads CSVNDRGSYNEQFF. CDR3 in DNA: TGCAGCGTCAATGACAGGGGGTCCTACAATGAGCAGTTCTTC.

A few counts support this clone. The J gene is TRBJ1-6, the V gene TRBV7-9; a possible D gene is TRBD1 (5 bases). The V and J ends lost 0 bases and 7 bases respectively, with 10 bases between them. This CDR3 is 15 amino acids long. Germline lookup yields CDR1 SEHNR and CDR2 FQNEAQ (reference sequence). CDR3: CASSLAFKGNSPLHF. The CDR3 nucleotides are TGTGCCAGCAGCTTAGCGTTCAAGGGGAATTCACCCCTCCACTTT.

The chain couples TRBV5-1 to TRBJ2-1; 10 positions agree with TRBD2. This CDR3 contains 15 residues. Losses at the gene ends were 1 base for V and 8 bases for J; bases not matched to a gene: 6. CDR1 is SGHRS, CDR2 YFSETQ, per germline. The CDR3 is CASSLRAGGGDEQFF. Written as DNA, the CDR3 is TGCGCCAGCAGCTTGCGAGCGGGAGGGGGGGATGAGCAGTTCTTC.

The J gene is TRBJ2-1, the V gene TRBV2, with 10 nucleotides matching TRBD2. J gave up 7 bases and V 4 bases, and 4 bases lay outside the gene matches. This CDR3 comprises 14 residues. Per germline, CDR1 SNHLY and CDR2 FYNNEI. The CDR3: CASSVLAGANEQFF. The CDR3 bases are TGTGCCAGCAGTGTCCTAGCGGGAGCAAATGAGCAGTTCTTC.

CDR3 region: CASSHPQRGSTGELFF. As DNA, the CDR3 is TGTGCCAGCAGCCACCCGCAGCGGGGGAGCACCGGGGAGCTGTTTTTT. This rearrangement joins TRBV3-1 (or the pseudogene TRBV3-2) to TRBJ2-2, with 8 bases aligning to TRBD2. Per germline, CDR1 LGHDT and CDR2 YNNKEL (reference sequence). J was trimmed by 4 bases and V by 3 bases; bases with no gene match: 7. The CDR3 contains 16 residues.

The chain recombines TRBV6-5 with TRBJ1-2; TRBD1 aligns across 8 bases. The germline V gene has CDR1 MNHEY and CDR2 SVGAGI. The CDR3 is 13 residues long. The junction had 12 bases not matched to a gene; V was cut back by 11 bases and J by 7 bases. The CDR3 nucleotides read TGTGCCGGGGGACAGGCACGGAGTGGTGGCTACACCTTC. Translated, it gives CAGGQARSGGYTF.

The CDR3 region has the DNA TGTGCCGTATTGTCAGCGGGACTCTACGAGCAGTACTTC. It translates to CAVLSAGLYEQYF. The gene calls are TRBV6-5 and TRBJ2-7, with TRBD2 matching over 7 bases. The junction had 10 bases not matched to a gene; V was cut back by 11 bases and J by 3 bases. CDR1 and CDR2 (germline): MNHEY, SVGAGI. This CDR3 spans 13 amino acids.

The chain carries TRBV19 and TRBJ1-1, with D possibly TRBD1 on 6 matching bases. Germline V gives CDR1 LNHDA, CDR2 SQIVND (reference sequence). The V end was cut by 4 bases, the J end by 0 bases, with 12 bases between. The CDR3 runs 15 residues. The CDR3 DNA reads as TGTGCCAGTAGTACAGGGGCAAACCTGAACACTGAAGCTTTCTTT. Its translation is CASSTGANLNTEAFF.

CDR3 in DNA: TGTGCCAGCAGCCGCACCGGCTATGGCTACACCTTC. Its translation is CASSRTGYGYTF. This chain connects TRBV27 to TRBJ1-2; no firm D call. The CDR3 runs to 12 residues. V was trimmed by 6 bases and J by 4 bases, leaving 9 bases between them. The germline V gene encodes CDR1 MNHEY and CDR2 SMNVEV (reference sequence).

V gene TRBV10-2 combines with J gene TRBJ1-2; 8 bases line up with TRBD1. CDR1 and CDR2 from the germline V gene are WSHSY and SAAADI. This CDR3 contains 14 residues. Unmatched junction bases numbered 9, after V lost 4 bases and J lost 8 bases. CDR3 amino acids: CASSVLGAGGGYTF. The CDR3 DNA follows: TGCGCCAGCAGTGTCCTCGGGGCAGGGGGCGGCTACACCTTC.

This rearrangement joins TRBV9 to TRBJ2-3, with TRBD2 matching over 13 bases. There are 17 residues in the CDR3. Unmatched junction bases numbered 4, after V lost 3 bases and J lost 0 bases. The germline V gene encodes CDR1 SGDLS and CDR2 YYNGEE. CDR3 residues: CASSGGTSGTSTDTQYF. CDR3 nucleotides: TGTGCCAGCAGCGGTGGGACTAGCGGGACTAGCACAGATACGCAGTATTTT.

V usage is TRBV4-1 and J usage is TRBJ2-1; D is unclear. CDR1 and CDR2 (germline): MGHRA, YSYEKL. This CDR3 is 15 amino acids long. With 0 bases removed from V and 10 bases from J, the gap between germline ends came to 16 bases. CDR3 region: CASSQDSLRVVEQFF. The CDR3 region has the DNA TGCGCCAGCAGCCAAGATAGTCTCCGGGTTGTAGAGCAGTTCTTC.

The gene calls are TRBV5-1 and TRBJ2-7, with D possibly TRBD2 on 5 matching bases. The CDR3 loop spans 13 amino acids. Germline-derived CDR1 and CDR2 are SGHRS and YFSETQ. Trimming stripped 0 bases from V and 3 bases from J, with 7 bases between. The CDR3 region is CASSLVGDYEQYF. The DNA of the CDR3 is TGCGCCAGCAGCTTGGTCGGGGACTACGAGCAGTACTTC.

The chain has TRBV19 and TRBJ2-6, with a possible D match to TRBD2 (6 bases). Germline V gene data show CDR1 as LNHDA and CDR2 as SQIVND (reference sequence). Trimming cost V 4 bases and J 1 base, with 11 bases left between them. CDR3 size: 16 residues. The CDR3 loop reads CASSTPGRSGANVLTF. The CDR3 region has the DNA TGTGCCAGTAGTACGCCGGGGAGGTCTGGGGCCAACGTCCTGACTTTC.

The chain links TRBV15 to TRBJ1-5; unclear D gene. The CDR3 loop spans 15 amino acids. From germline, CDR1 is LNHNV and CDR2 YYDKDF (reference sequence). V lost 3 bases to trimming and J lost 7 bases, with 16 bases between them. DNA of the CDR3: TGTGCCACCAGCAGCAGCAGGTCTAGCAGACAGCCCCAGCATTTT. Protein product: CATSSSRSSRQPQHF.

The chain has TRBV2 and TRBJ1-1, with 8 bases lining up with TRBD1. The germline gives CDR1 SNHLY, CDR2 FYNNEI. Trimming cost V 3 bases and J 4 bases; bases outside gene matches: 7. The length of the CDR3 is 15 residues. CDR3 bases: TGTGCCAGCAGTGAGGGGTACAGGGGGTCCACTGAAGCTTTCTTT. Its translation: CASSEGYRGSTEAFF. Looking up the rest from reference TRBV2 and TRBJ1-1 gives the full variable domain: EPEVTQTPSHQVTQMGQEVILRCVPISNHLYFYWYRQILGQKVEFLVSFYNNEISEKSEIFDDQFSVERPDGSNFTLKIRSTKLEDSAMYFCASSEGYRGSTEAFFGQGTRLTVV.

The CDR3 region has the DNA TGCGCCAGCAGCTTGGATCCAGGGGTCCACACTGAAGCTTTCTTT. It encodes CASSLDPGVHTEAFF. The gene calls are TRBV5-1 and TRBJ1-1; D is possibly TRBD1 (6 bases). Germline V gene data show CDR1 as SGHRS and CDR2 as YFSETQ. Trimming removed 0 bases at V and 3 bases at J, with 12 bases between. CDR3 size: 15 residues. Based on the CDR3 plus reference TRBV5-1 and TRBJ1-1, the full variable domain is KAGVTQTPRYLIKTRGQQVTLSCSPISGHRSVSWYQQTPGQGLQFLFEYFSETQRNKGNFPGRFSGRQFSNSRSEMNVSTLELGDSALYLCASSLDPGVHTEAFFGQGTRLTVV.

CDR3 sequence: CSVQYSTGGRAFF. The DNA of the CDR3 is TGCAGCGTCCAATATTCGACAGGGGGAAGGGCTTTCTTT. The V gene is TRBV29-1, the J gene TRBJ1-1; 9 bases map to TRBD1. V lost 6 bases to trimming and J lost 11 bases; unmatched junction nucleotides: 13. The CDR3 totals 13 residues. The germline gives CDR1 SQVTM, CDR2 ANQGSEA.